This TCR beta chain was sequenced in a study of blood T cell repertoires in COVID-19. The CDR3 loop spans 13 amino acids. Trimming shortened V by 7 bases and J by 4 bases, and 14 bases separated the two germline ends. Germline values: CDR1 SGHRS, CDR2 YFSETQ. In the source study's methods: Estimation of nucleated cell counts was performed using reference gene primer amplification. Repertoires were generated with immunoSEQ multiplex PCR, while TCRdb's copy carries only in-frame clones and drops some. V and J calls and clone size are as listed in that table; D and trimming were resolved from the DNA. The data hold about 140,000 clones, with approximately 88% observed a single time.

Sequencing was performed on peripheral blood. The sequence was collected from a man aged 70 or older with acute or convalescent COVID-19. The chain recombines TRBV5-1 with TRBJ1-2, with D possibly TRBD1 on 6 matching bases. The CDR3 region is CASSPQGSYGYTF. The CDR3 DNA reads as TGCGCCAGCTCCCCACAGGGATCCTATGGCTACACCTTC.